A single T cell receptor beta chain is shown here with its context. Its antigen is not identified. This sample was taken from a study of CXCR3-negative and CXCR3-positive naive CD8 T cells. Study overall: A total of some 130 million TRB reads was generated, with about 1.5 +/- 0.3 million per library.

Overall study results and limits: Memory CD8+ T cell repertoires were far less diverse than both naive subsets. Similar TRBV-TRBJ usage was seen in naive cells (both CXCR3-negative and CXCR3-positive), but memory cells differed.

Germline CDR1 SQVTM, CDR2 ANQGSEA. This CDR3 has 16 residues. Each CD8+ T cell subset was flow-sorted in triplicate. Every sort contained 300,000 cells. The libraries of TRB cDNA were constructed through 5' RACE using UMI labels. Each CDR3 protein gets one entry in TCRdb, which reprocessed the 5' RACE reads and gives no DNA. The sample table sets out roughly 39,000 distinct CDR3 sequences. The chain combines TRBV29-1 with TRBJ2-6; the D call from TCRdb, TRBD1, cannot be confirmed without DNA. The sequencing sample was made of memory CD8+ T cells from blood. The sequence came from a human donor in good health. Some clones in this sample may be carry-over from other donors' samples. The CDR3 region is CSAHVGDKSGANVLTF.